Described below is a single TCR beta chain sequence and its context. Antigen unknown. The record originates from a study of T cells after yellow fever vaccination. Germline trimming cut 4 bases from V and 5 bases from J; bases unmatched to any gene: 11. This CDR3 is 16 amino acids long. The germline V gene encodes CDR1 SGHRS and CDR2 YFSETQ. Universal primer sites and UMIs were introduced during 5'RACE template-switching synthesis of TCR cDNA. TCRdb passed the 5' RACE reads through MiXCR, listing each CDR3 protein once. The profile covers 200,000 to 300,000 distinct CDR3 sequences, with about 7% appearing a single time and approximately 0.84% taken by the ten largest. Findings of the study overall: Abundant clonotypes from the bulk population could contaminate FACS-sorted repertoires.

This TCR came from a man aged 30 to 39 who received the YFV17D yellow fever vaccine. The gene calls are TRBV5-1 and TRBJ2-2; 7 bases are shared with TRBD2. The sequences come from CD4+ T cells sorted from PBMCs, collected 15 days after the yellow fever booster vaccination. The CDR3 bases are TGCGCCAGCAGCCTCCTAGCGGAAAAGGGGACCGGGGAGCTGTTTTTT. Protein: CASSLLAEKGTGELFF.